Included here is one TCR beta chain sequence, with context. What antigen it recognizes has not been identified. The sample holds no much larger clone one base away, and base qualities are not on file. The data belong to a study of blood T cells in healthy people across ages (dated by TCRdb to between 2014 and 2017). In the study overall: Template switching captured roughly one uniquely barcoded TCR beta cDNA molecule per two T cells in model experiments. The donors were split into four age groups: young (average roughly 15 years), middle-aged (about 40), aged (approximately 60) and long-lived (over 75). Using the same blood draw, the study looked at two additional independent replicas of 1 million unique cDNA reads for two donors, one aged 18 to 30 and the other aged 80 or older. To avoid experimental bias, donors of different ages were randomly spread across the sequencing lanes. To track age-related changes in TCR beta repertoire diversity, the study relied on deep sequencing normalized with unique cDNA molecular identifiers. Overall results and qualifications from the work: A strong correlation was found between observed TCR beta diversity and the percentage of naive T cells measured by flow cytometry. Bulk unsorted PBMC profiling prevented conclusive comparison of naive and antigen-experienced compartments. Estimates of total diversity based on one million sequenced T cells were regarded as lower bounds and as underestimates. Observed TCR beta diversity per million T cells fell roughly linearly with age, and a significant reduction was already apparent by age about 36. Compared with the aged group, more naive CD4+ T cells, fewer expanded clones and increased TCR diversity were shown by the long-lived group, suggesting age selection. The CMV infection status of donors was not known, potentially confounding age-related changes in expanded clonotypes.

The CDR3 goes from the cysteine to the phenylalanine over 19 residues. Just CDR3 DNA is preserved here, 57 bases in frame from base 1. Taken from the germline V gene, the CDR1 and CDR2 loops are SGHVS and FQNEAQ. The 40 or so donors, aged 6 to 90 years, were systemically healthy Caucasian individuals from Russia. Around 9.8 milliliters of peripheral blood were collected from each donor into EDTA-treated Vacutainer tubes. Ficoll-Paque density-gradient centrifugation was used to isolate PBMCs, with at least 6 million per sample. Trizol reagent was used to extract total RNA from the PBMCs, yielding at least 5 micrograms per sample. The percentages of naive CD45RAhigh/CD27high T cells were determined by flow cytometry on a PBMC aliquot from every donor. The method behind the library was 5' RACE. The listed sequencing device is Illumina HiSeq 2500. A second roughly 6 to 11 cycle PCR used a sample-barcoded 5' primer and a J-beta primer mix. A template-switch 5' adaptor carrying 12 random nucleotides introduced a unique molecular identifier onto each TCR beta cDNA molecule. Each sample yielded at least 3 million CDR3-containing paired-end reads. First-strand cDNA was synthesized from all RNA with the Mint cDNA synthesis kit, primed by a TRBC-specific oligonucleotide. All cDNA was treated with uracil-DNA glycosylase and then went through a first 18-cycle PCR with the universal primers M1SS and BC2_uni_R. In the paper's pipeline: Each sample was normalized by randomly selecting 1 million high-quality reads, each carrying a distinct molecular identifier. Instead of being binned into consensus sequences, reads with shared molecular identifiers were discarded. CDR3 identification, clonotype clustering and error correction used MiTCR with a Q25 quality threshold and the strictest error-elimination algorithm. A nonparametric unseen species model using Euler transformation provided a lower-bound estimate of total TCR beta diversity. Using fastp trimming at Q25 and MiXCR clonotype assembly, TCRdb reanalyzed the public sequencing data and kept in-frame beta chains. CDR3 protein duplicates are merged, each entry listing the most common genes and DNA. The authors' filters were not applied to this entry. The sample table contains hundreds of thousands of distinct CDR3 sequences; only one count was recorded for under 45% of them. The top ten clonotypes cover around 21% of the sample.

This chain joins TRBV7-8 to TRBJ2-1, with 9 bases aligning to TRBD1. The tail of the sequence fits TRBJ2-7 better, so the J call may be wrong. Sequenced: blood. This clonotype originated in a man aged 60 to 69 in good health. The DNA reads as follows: TGTGCCAGCAGCTTAGGAGCTATGGGACAGGGTACGTCCTACAATGAGCAGTACTTC. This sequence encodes CASSLGAMGQGTSYNEQYF.